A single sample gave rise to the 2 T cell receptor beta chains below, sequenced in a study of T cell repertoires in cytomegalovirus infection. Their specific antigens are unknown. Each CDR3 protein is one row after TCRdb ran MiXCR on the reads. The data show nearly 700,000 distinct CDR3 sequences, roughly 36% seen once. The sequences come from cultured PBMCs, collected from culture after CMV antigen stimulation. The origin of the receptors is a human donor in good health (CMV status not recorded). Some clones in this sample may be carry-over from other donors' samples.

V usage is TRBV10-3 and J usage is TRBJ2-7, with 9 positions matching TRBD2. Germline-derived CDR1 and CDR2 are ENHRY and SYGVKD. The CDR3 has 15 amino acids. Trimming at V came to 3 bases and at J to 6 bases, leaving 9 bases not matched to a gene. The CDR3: CAISDSTSGRGEQYF. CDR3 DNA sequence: TGTGCCATCAGTGACTCGACTAGCGGTAGGGGCGAGCAGTACTTC.

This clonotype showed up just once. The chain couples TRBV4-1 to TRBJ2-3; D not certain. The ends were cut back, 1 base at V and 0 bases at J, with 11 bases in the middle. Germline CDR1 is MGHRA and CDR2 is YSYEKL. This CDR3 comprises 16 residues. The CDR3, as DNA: TGCGCCAGCAGCCAAGGGCGTGGGAAGAGCACAGATACGCAGTATTTT. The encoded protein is CASSQGRGKSTDTQYF.